The clone carrying this T cell receptor beta chain was seen a single time. The data were taken from a study of control samples from healthy donors and cancer patients. Using immunoSEQ multiplex PCR, the repertoire was profiled, and TCRdb retains in-frame clones only, with some absent. This table has about 180,000 clones, nearly 90% appearing once. The germline V gene has CDR1 ENHRY and CDR2 SYGVKD. Trimming took 8 bases from V and 7 from J, leaving 12 bases between them. The CDR3 runs to 12 residues. The sequence derives from a woman aged 45 to 65 in good health. The specimen was blood. The V gene is TRBV10-3, the J gene TRBJ2-1; D unresolved. The CDR3 sequence: CAIRESGNEQFF. The CDR3 DNA reads TGTGCCATCCGCGAGTCGGGTAATGAGCAGTTCTTC.